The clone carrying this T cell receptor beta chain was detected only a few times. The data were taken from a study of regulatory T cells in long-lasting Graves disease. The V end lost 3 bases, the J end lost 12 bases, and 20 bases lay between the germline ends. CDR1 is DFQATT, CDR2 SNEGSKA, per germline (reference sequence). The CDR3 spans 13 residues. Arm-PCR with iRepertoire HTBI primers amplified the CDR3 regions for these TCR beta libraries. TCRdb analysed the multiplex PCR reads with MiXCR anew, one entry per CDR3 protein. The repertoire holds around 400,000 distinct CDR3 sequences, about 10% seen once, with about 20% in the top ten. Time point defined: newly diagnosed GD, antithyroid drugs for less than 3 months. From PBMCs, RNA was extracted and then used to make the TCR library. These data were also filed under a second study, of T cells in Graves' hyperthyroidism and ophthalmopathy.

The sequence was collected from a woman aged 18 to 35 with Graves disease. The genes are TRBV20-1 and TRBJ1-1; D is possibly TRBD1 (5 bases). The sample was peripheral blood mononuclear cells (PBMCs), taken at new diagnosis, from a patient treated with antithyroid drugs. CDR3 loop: CSARGGDRRDPFF. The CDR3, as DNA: TGCAGTGCTAGGGGGGGGGACCGTAGAGACCCTTTCTTT.